One sample yielded the 31 T cell receptor beta chains listed below, sequenced in a study of molecular identifiers for immune sequencing clone quantification. TCRdb called the PCR reads again in MiXCR, with one record for every CDR3 protein. Of under 650,000 distinct CDR3 sequences in the sample, nearly 20% are singletons; the top ten hold 0.7% to 1%. The sequenced material came from naive CD8+ T cells from blood, with Jurkat cell RNA spiked in. Indicated subset: FACS-sorted CD8+CD4-CCR7+CD45RA+ naive T cells. All receptors derive from a human donor in good health. Some libraries in this study had Jurkat cell RNA spiked in.

The chain links TRBV2 to TRBJ1-1; no reliable D call. Germline CDR1 reads SNHLY; CDR2 reads FYNNEI. V was clipped by 0 bases and J by 0 bases, with 11 bases between them. There are 16 residues in the CDR3. CDR3 sequence: CASSEALAPMNTEAFF. CDR3 DNA: TGTGCCAGCAGTGAAGCGCTTGCTCCCATGAACACTGAAGCTTTCTTT. The full variable domain, completed using reference TRBV2 and TRBJ1-1, is EPEVTQTPSHQVTQMGQEVILRCVPISNHLYFYWYRQILGQKVEFLVSFYNNEISEKSEIFDDQFSVERPDGSNFTLKIRSTKLEDSAMYFCASSEALAPMNTEAFFGQGTRLTVV.

This clonotype has a count of ten or more. CDR3 coding DNA: TGCAGTGCAGACCTCCTCCTAGGCCGTTACGAGCAGTACTTC. This encodes CSADLLLGRYEQYF. This sequence joins TRBV20-1 and TRBJ2-7; unclear D gene. CDR1 and CDR2 from the germline V gene are DFQATT and SNEGSKA (reference sequence). CDR3 size: 14 residues. V lost 6 bases and J 4 bases, leaving 19 bases between the germline ends.

Concerning this clonotype itself: This may arise from a read error, as a much more abundant clone is one base away. This chain joins TRBV19 and TRBJ1-2; D is perhaps TRBD1 (6 bases). The CDR3 consists of 17 residues. CDR1 and CDR2 (germline): LNHDA, SQIVND (reference sequence). In nucleotides, the CDR3 is TGTGCCAGTAGTATTTGGGGACAACGCCGAACGAACTATGGCCACACCTTC. It codes for CASSIWGQRRTNYGHTF.

There are many counts of this clonotype. The chain couples TRBV28 to TRBJ2-3; D unclear. V was clipped by 3 bases and J by 4 bases, with 11 bases between them. The CDR3 runs to 14 residues. Germline V lookup: CDR1 MDHEN, CDR2 SYDVKM. CDR3 in DNA: TGTGCCAGCAGTTTGGTAGGGAAGCCAGATACGCAGTATTTT. It codes for CASSLVGKPDTQYF. Drawing the rest from reference TRBV28 and TRBJ2-3, the complete variable domain is DVKVTQSSRYLVKRTGEKVFLECVQDMDHENMFWYRQDPGLGLRLIYFSYDVKMKEKGDIPEGYSVSREKKERFSLILESASTNQTSMYLCASSLVGKPDTQYFGPGTRLTVL.

In this sample, this clonotype turned up many times. J is TRBJ1-1 and V is TRBV30, with 10 bases aligning to TRBD1. This CDR3 has 14 amino acids. Germline V CDR1 and CDR2: GTSNPN, SVGIG (reference sequence). V gave up 0 bases and J gave up 4 bases; unmatched junction bases: 2. The CDR3 nucleotides are TGTGCCTGGAGTGTTCGGACAGGGGGCACTGAAGCTTTCTTT. Its translation is CAWSVRTGGTEAFF. The whole variable domain, filled in from reference TRBV30 and TRBJ1-1, reads SQTIHQWPATLVQPVGSPLSLECTVEGTSNPNLYWYRQAAGRGLQLLFYSVGIGQISSEVPQNLSASRPQDRQFILSSKKLLLSDSGFYLCAWSVRTGGTEAFFGQGTRLTVV.

At least ten counts were recorded for this clonotype. This chain joins TRBV12-3 or TRBV12-4 and TRBJ2-7; D ambiguous. CDR3 length: 12 residues. Trimming removed 3 bases from V and 3 bases from J, with 6 bases in between. In nucleotides, the CDR3 is TGTGCCAGCAGTTTGTGGCACTACGAGCAGTACTTC. It translates to CASSLWHYEQYF.

Note on this clonotype: This may come from a read error, since a much larger clone is one base off. The CDR3 does not end in the conserved phenylalanine or tryptophan, so this is likely a read error. The rearrangement links TRBV29-1 to TRBJ2-1; 9 nucleotides align to TRBD2. Germline trimming cut 7 bases from V and 9 bases from J; bases unmatched to any gene: 16. CDR3 length equals 15 residues. The germline CDR1 and CDR2 sequences are SQVTM and ANQGSEA. Written as DNA, the CDR3 is TGCAGCGCCGGAGGGAGCCTAGCGGGGACCGGTGAGCAGTTCTCC. Translating it yields CSAGGSLAGTGEQFS.

This clonotype showed up many times. V gene TRBV29-1 combines with J gene TRBJ2-2; no clear D. The V end lost 4 bases, the J end lost 4 bases, and 4 bases lay between the germline ends. Germline V lookup: CDR1 SQVTM, CDR2 ANQGSEA. The CDR3 consists of 11 residues. CDR3 region: CSVASTGELFF. In DNA, the CDR3 is TGCAGCGTTGCGAGCACCGGGGAGCTGTTTTTT.

Comments on this clonotype: Since a much larger clone is just one base distant, this may be a read error. V gene TRBV4-3 combines with J gene TRBJ2-7, with D perhaps matching TRBD2 (6 bases). Germline V gene sequence: CDR1 LGHNA, CDR2 YSLEER. The CDR3 runs 15 residues. Trimming took off 1 base at V and 5 bases at J, with 15 bases between the two ends. DNA for the CDR3: TGCGCCAGCAGCCAAGGCCTTGGGGGGATTCACGAGCAGTACTTC. It is translated as CASSQGLGGIHEQYF.

This clonotype has ten or more counts. The CDR3 reads CASSQGLAGEYGQYF. The DNA of the CDR3 is TGCGCCAGCAGCCAAGGACTAGCGGGAGAGTACGGTCAGTACTTC. The chain uses TRBV4-3 and TRBJ2-7; 12 bases are a match to TRBD2. The length of the CDR3 is 15 residues. V shed 1 base, J shed 10 bases, and the junction held 8 bases outside the gene matches. CDR1 is LGHNA and CDR2 is YSLEER in the germline V gene.

The chain has TRBV19 and TRBJ2-1; the D gene is possibly TRBD2 (5 bases). CDR1 LNHDA and CDR2 SQIVND come from the germline V gene (reference sequence). The germline V and J ends were trimmed by 1 base and 5 bases, with 9 bases remaining between them. CDR3 length: 14 amino acids. The CDR3, as DNA: TGTGCCAGTAGTATAGCATCGGGAAACAATGAGCAGTTCTTC. Translated: CASSIASGNNEQFF.

Worth noting for this clonotype: Germline is not matched at one junction end, which may reflect a read error. The genes are TRBV7-2 and TRBJ2-7; 7 bases align to TRBD2. This CDR3 contains 14 residues. Per the germline V gene, CDR1 is SGHTA and CDR2 is FQGNSA. The CDR3 coding sequence is TGTGCCAGCAGCTTATCGGGGGGACCCTACAAGCAGTACTTC. It codes for CASSLSGGPYKQYF.

This clonotype was observed at least ten times. The J gene is TRBJ2-1, the V gene TRBV7-9; the D call may be TRBD1 or TRBD2 (5 bases each). From germline, CDR1 is SEHNR and CDR2 FQNEAQ (reference sequence). The CDR3 is made up of 13 amino acids. Trimming shortened V by 5 bases and J by 6 bases, and 11 bases separated the two germline ends. The DNA for the CDR3 is TGTGCCAGCAGCGGGGACCTTACCAATGAGCAGTTCTTC. Residues: CASSGDLTNEQFF.

The chain joins TRBV12-3 or TRBV12-4 to TRBJ2-3; 8 positions match TRBD2. With V trimmed by 5 bases and J by 2 bases, 15 bases remained unmatched. The CDR3 runs 18 residues. The CDR3 DNA reads TGTGCCAGCAGTGGTTTGACCGGGGGGGCCTCTTTCACAGATACGCAGTATTTT. Translating gives CASSGLTGGASFTDTQYF.

About this clonotype: This is likely a read error, given that the CDR3 carries no conserved phenylalanine or tryptophan at its end. The rearrangement links TRBV7-9 to TRBJ1-5; D gene ambiguous. V gave up 3 bases and J gave up 7 bases, with 7 bases separating them. Per the germline V gene, CDR1 is SEHNR and CDR2 is FQNEAQ (reference sequence). The CDR3 extends over 12 amino acids. CDR3 DNA: TGTGCCAGCAGCTTGGGGTTCCAGCCCCAGCATTTA. Its translation: CASSLGFQPQHL.

This clonotype was seen repeatedly, ten times or more. The junction shows a germline mismatch at one end, possibly a read error. The rearrangement links TRBV7-9 to TRBJ2-7; D unresolved. This CDR3 has 12 residues. The germline V gene has CDR1 SEHNR and CDR2 FQNEAQ (reference sequence). CDR3 in amino acids: CASRPLKYGQYF. The CDR3 DNA sequence: TGTGCCAGCAGACCCCTAAAATACGGGCAGTACTTC. The variable domain in full, with the rest retrieved from reference TRBV7-9 and TRBJ2-7, is DTGVSQNPRHKITKRGQNVTFRCDPISEHNRLYWYRQTLGQGPEFLTYFQNEAQLEKSRLLSDRFSAERPKGSFSTLEIQRTEQGDSAMYLCASRPLKYGQYFGPGTRLTVT.

This chain links TRBV7-9 with TRBJ1-3, with 7 bases aligning to TRBD1. V shed 5 bases and J 0 bases; nucleotides not matched to a gene: 7. Germline V CDR1 and CDR2: SEHNR, FQNEAQ (reference sequence). This CDR3 has 16 amino acids. The CDR3 loop is CASSPGQELSGNTIYF. The DNA for the CDR3 is TGTGCCAGCAGCCCCGGACAGGAACTCTCTGGAAACACCATATATTTT.

There are a few counts of this clonotype. The chain recombines TRBV12-3 or TRBV12-4 with TRBJ2-5; 7 bases line up with TRBD1. There are 15 residues in the CDR3. V was clipped by 0 bases and J by 1 base; unmatched bases: 2. The CDR3 DNA reads TGTGCCAGCAGTTTAGCGGACAGGATCCAAGAGACCCAGTACTTC. This gives the protein CASSLADRIQETQYF.

This clonotype came up many times. The gene calls are TRBV27 and TRBJ2-1; 8 nucleotides match TRBD2. This CDR3 region has 15 residues. The germline CDR1 and CDR2 sequences are MNHEY and SMNVEV (reference sequence). Unmatched junction bases numbered 4, after V lost 4 bases and J lost 2 bases. The CDR3 bases are TGTGCCAGCAGTTCGAGCGGGAGTACCTACAATGAGCAGTTCTTC. It codes for CASSSSGSTYNEQFF.

At least ten counts were recorded for this clonotype. V gene TRBV5-1 combines with J gene TRBJ2-7; 7 nucleotides agree with TRBD2. Unmatched junction bases numbered 6, after V lost 4 bases and J lost 2 bases. From germline, CDR1 is SGHRS and CDR2 YFSETQ. There are 14 residues in the CDR3. The CDR3 DNA reads TGCGCCAGCAGCAGCGGCGGGGGTCCCTACGAGCAGTACTTC. Its protein product is CASSSGGGPYEQYF. Variable domain in full (rest from reference TRBV5-1 and TRBJ2-7): KAGVTQTPRYLIKTRGQQVTLSCSPISGHRSVSWYQQTPGQGLQFLFEYFSETQRNKGNFPGRFSGRQFSNSRSEMNVSTLELGDSALYLCASSSGGGPYEQYFGPGTRLTVT.

Concerning this clonotype itself: It may be a read error: a sequence one base away is much more abundant. The chain recombines TRBV30 with TRBJ2-3; D is unclear. The length of the CDR3 is 13 residues. CDR1 is GTSNPN, CDR2 SVGIG, per germline (reference sequence). The CDR3 protein is CAWTPESTDTQCF. CDR3 nucleotides: TGTGCCTGGACCCCCGAGAGCACAGATACGCAGTGTTTT.

This clonotype was recorded many times. The chain combines TRBV6-5 with TRBJ2-1; 8 bases match TRBD2. The germline CDR1 and CDR2 sequences are MNHEY and SVGAGI. The length of the CDR3 is 17 residues. V gave up 1 base and J gave up 0 bases; unmatched junction bases: 5. In nucleotides, the CDR3 is TGTGCCAGCAGTTACTGGGTAGCGGGGAGCTCCTACAATGAGCAGTTCTTC. It encodes CASSYWVAGSSYNEQFF.

V and J are TRBV19 and TRBJ2-2; TRBD2 might be the D (5 bases). CDR1 LNHDA and CDR2 SQIVND come from the germline V gene (reference sequence). This CDR3 contains 16 residues. V lost 2 bases, J lost 8 bases, and 18 bases lay in between. The CDR3 bases are TGTGCCAGTAGTATAACTGCGAGGGCGGCGAAGGGGGAGCTGTTTTTT. Residues: CASSITARAAKGELFF.

This clonotype occurred many times. J is TRBJ1-2 and V is TRBV4-3, with D unresolved. The CDR3 runs to 16 residues. Germline CDR1 is LGHNA and CDR2 is YSLEER. V dropped 1 base and J dropped 6 bases, with 18 bases sitting between them. CDR3 sequence reads: CASSQGASYSENGYTF. CDR3 sequence (DNA): TGCGCCAGCAGCCAAGGCGCGTCGTATTCTGAAAATGGCTACACCTTC.

This clonotype was counted ten times or more. V is TRBV12-3 or TRBV12-4 and J is TRBJ2-6, with 8 positions matching TRBD1. J was trimmed by 3 bases and V by 6 bases; bases with no gene match: 13. The CDR3 covers 18 residues. The CDR3 protein is CASRVVGQGAVGANVLTF. CDR3 DNA: TGTGCCAGCAGGGTCGTAGGGCAGGGGGCAGTTGGGGCCAACGTCCTGACTTTC.

This clonotype was seen only a few times. The chain carries TRBV12-3 or TRBV12-4 and TRBJ2-2; 8 bases align to TRBD1. The length of the CDR3 is 14 residues. V lost 4 bases and J lost 7; bases outside the gene matches: 5. The DNA of the CDR3 is TGTGCCAGCAGTTACCGGACAGGGTTCGGGGAGCTGTTTTTT. This sequence encodes CASSYRTGFGELFF.

This clonotype was picked up many times. The chain uses TRBV7-2 and TRBJ2-3; D is perhaps TRBD1 or TRBD2 (6 bases each). Germline CDR1 is SGHTA and CDR2 is FQGNSA. Trimming stripped 1 base from V and 2 bases from J, with 13 bases between. The CDR3 spans 16 residues. CDR3 protein: CASSLVVGGATDTQYF. The DNA for the CDR3 is TGTGCCAGCAGCTTAGTGGTGGGGGGCGCCACAGATACGCAGTATTTT.

The CDR3 sequence: CATSTMTGTYEQYF. CDR3 nucleotide sequence: TGTGCCACCAGCACGATGACAGGGACCTACGAGCAGTACTTC. The rearrangement links TRBV15 to TRBJ2-7, with 7 bases fitting TRBD1. With V trimmed by 4 bases and J by 2 bases, 5 bases remained unmatched. This CDR3 is built from 14 residues. The germline V gene encodes CDR1 LNHNV and CDR2 YYDKDF (reference sequence).

This clonotype was detected a few times. The chain couples TRBV30 to TRBJ1-5; unclear D gene. There are 14 residues in the CDR3. Germline values: CDR1 GTSNPN, CDR2 SVGIG (reference sequence). Trimming took 2 bases from V and 0 from J, leaving 8 bases between them. As DNA, the CDR3 is TGTGCCTGGAGTATAGGGTATAGCAATCAGCCCCAGCATTTT. The encoded protein is CAWSIGYSNQPQHF.

This clonotype occurred a few times. This chain connects TRBV15 to TRBJ2-7; D assignment may be TRBD1 or TRBD2 (5 bases each). Between the trimmed V and J ends, which lost 3 bases and 0 bases, there was a span of 18 bases. In germline, CDR1 is LNHNV, CDR2 YYDKDF (reference sequence). The CDR3 totals 17 residues. CDR3 protein: CATSSSWARGASYEQYF. The CDR3 bases are TGTGCCACCAGCAGTTCTTGGGCACGAGGGGCCTCCTACGAGCAGTACTTC.

Turning to this clonotype: A read error may be the cause here, since a much bigger clone is one base away. The chain is built from TRBV12-3 or TRBV12-4 and TRBJ2-3, with 7 positions matching TRBD2. The CDR3 length is 15 residues. This CDR3 is CASSPGLHFTDAQYF. CDR3 DNA: TGTGCCAGCAGTCCGGGACTACACTTCACAGATGCGCAGTATTTT.